A single sample is the source of the 19 T cell receptor beta chains below, sequenced in a study of read filtering for tumor transcriptome and immune sequencing. This library used roughly 430 ng RNA and molecular barcoded adaptors spanning alpha/delta and beta/gamma chains. One entry per CDR3 protein results from TCRdb running MiXCR on the reads. The sample holds approximately 59,000 distinct CDR3 sequences, 9% to 15% seen once. The sequenced material came from a population of CD138-negative cells sorted from bone marrow. The source of these receptors is a donor aged 40 or over with multiple myeloma.

In its sample, this clonotype was seen many times. The chain links TRBV12-3 or TRBV12-4 to TRBJ2-7; 8 bases map to TRBD1. Germline trimming cut 5 bases from V and 6 bases from J; bases unmatched to any gene: 9. This CDR3 is built from 14 residues. DNA for the CDR3: TGTGCCAGCAGTCTTCGGACAGGGACAGGCGAGCAGTACTTC. Translated, it gives CASSLRTGTGEQYF.

This clonotype came up many times. At one of its ends the junction is not consistent with the germline gene, which may arise from a read error. The V call is TRBV5-1, the J call TRBJ2-3, with 10 bases matching TRBD2. CDR1 and CDR2 (germline): SGHRS, YFSETQ. The CDR3 sequence is 14 residues long. CDR3 sequence: CASSLVLAGDKQYF. The CDR3 DNA follows: TGCGCCAGCAGCTTGGTGCTAGCGGGGGATAAGCAGTATTTT.

In its sample, this clonotype was seen many times. The V call is TRBV18, the J call TRBJ2-4; no clear D. In germline, CDR1 is KGHSH, CDR2 LQKENI. CDR3 length: 16 residues. Trimming pared 5 bases from V and 0 bases from J, leaving 14 bases between. CDR3 sequence reads: CASSRDTLIAKNIQYF. The CDR3 region has the DNA TGTGCCAGCTCAAGAGACACCCTAATAGCCAAAAACATTCAGTACTTC.

This clonotype was detected many times. The CDR3 DNA follows: TGTGCCACCGCCCAAAGCGCGGTTCAGCCCCAGCATTTT. Its translation is CATAQSAVQPQHF. The chain links TRBV7-9 to TRBJ1-5; no definite D call. Between the trimmed V and J ends, which lost 10 bases and 6 bases, there was a span of 16 bases. Germline CDR1 is SEHNR and CDR2 is FQNEAQ (reference sequence). The CDR3 has 13 amino acids.

The chain combines TRBV9 with TRBJ2-5; 7 nucleotides match TRBD2. CDR1 SGDLS and CDR2 YYNGEE come from the germline V gene. CDR3 length: 17 amino acids. With 4 bases clipped from V and 4 bases from J, the junction kept 16 bases outside the gene matches. The CDR3 loop is CASSPRGSGARGETQYF. For the CDR3, the DNA is TGTGCCAGCAGCCCACGAGGGAGCGGGGCTCGAGGAGAGACCCAGTACTTC.

The chain uses TRBV20-1 and TRBJ1-5; no reliable D call. Trimming shortened V by 2 bases and J by 5 bases, and 13 bases separated the two germline ends. The CDR3 has 14 amino acids. Looked up from germline, CDR1 is DFQATT and CDR2 is SNEGSKA (reference sequence). The CDR3 loop reads CSARRSNLDQPQHF. CDR3 nucleotide sequence: TGCAGTGCTAGACGGTCGAACCTAGATCAGCCCCAGCATTTT.

This sequence joins TRBV3-1 and TRBJ1-3, with no clear D. Trimming removed 7 bases from V and 2 bases from J, with 12 bases in between. The CDR3 contains 14 residues. Per germline, CDR1 LGHDT and CDR2 YNNKEL (reference sequence). The CDR3 DNA sequence: TGTGCCAGCACCCCCGGACCTGCTGGAAACACCATATATTTT. Translation: CASTPGPAGNTIYF.

This clonotype appeared many times. V is TRBV29-1 and J is TRBJ2-5; TRBD1 or TRBD2 may be the D gene (6 bases each). V lost 4 bases, J lost 7 bases, and 16 bases lay in between. Germline V lookup: CDR1 SQVTM, CDR2 ANQGSEA. The CDR3 is made up of 13 amino acids. CDR3 coding DNA: TGCAGCGTTGTGAGAGGGGGGTACGGGACCCAGTACTTC. Translated, it gives CSVVRGGYGTQYF.

Comment on this clonotype: Being one base from a much bigger clone, this may be a read error. The chain couples TRBV7-2 to TRBJ2-3, with TRBD1 as a possible D gene (5 bases). With the DNA end fitting TRBJ1-5 better, the J assignment may be wrong. CDR3 length: 13 residues. Looked up from germline, CDR1 is SGHTA and CDR2 is FQGNSA. As DNA, the CDR3 is TGTGCCAGCAGTGGCCAGGGCCCAGATACGCAGCATTTT. It specifies CASSGQGPDTQHF.

As regards this clonotype: This may be a read error, as it is one base from a much larger clone. This chain joins TRBV12-3 or TRBV12-4 and TRBJ2-2; 7 bases map to TRBD1. This CDR3 region has 14 residues. V gave up 7 bases and J gave up 5 bases; unmatched junction bases: 7. CDR3 in amino acids: CASISGTATGELFF. As DNA, the CDR3 is TGTGCCAGCATCTCCGGGACAGCGACCGGGGAGCTGTTTTTT.

The chain employs TRBV20-1 and TRBJ1-4; D remains unclear. CDR1 and CDR2 (germline): DFQATT, SNEGSKA (reference sequence). The CDR3 sequence is 14 residues long. V was shortened by 2 bases and J by 3 bases, with 10 bases between the two germline ends. The DNA for the CDR3 is TGCAGTGCTAGAATTTTTGGGGCTAATGAAAAACTGTTTTTT. It yields the protein CSARIFGANEKLFF.

The gene calls are TRBV20-1 and TRBJ2-6; the D is unclear. The germline V gene encodes CDR1 DFQATT and CDR2 SNEGSKA (reference sequence). The ends were cut back, 3 bases at V and 4 bases at J, with 13 bases in the middle. The length of the CDR3 is 15 residues. CDR3 in amino acids: CSASPALFGANVLTF. The CDR3 region has the DNA TGCAGTGCTAGCCCAGCCCTGTTCGGGGCCAACGTCCTGACTTTC.

At least ten counts were recorded for this clonotype. The chain joins TRBV10-1 to TRBJ2-7; TRBD1 matches at 9 bases. The CDR3 sequence is 14 residues long. Germline lookup yields CDR1 WNHNN and CDR2 SYGVQD (reference sequence). The V and J ends lost 2 bases and 4 bases, in that order; junction bases with no gene match: 3. CDR3: CASSEGQGTYEQYF. The CDR3, as DNA: TGCGCCAGCAGTGAGGGACAGGGGACGTACGAGCAGTACTTC.

This clonotype was observed many times. This sequence joins TRBV20-1 and TRBJ2-7; TRBD2 is a possible D gene (5 bases). CDR3 length: 13 residues. Deletions cut 0 bases from V and 5 bases from J, with 11 bases between. Germline CDR1 and CDR2: DFQATT and SNEGSKA (reference sequence). CDR3 protein: CSARERGRNEQYF. The CDR3 DNA sequence: TGCAGTGCTAGAGAACGAGGGCGGAACGAGCAGTACTTC.

Written as DNA, the CDR3 is TGTGCCAGTAGTATAGGGATCGGGACGAAAAGGCGGGAGCTGTTTTTT. Protein sequence: CASSIGIGTKRRELFF. The chain couples TRBV19 to TRBJ2-2; D possibly matches TRBD1 or TRBD2 (5 bases each). Germline V CDR1 and CDR2: LNHDA, SQIVND (reference sequence). The V end was cut by 1 base, the J end by 9 bases, with 18 bases between. CDR3 length equals 16 residues.

This clonotype has at least ten counts. This rearrangement joins TRBV7-2 to TRBJ1-5, with D hard to call. CDR1 and CDR2 from the germline V gene are SGHTA and FQGNSA. This CDR3 comprises 16 residues. Trimming pared 5 bases from V and 6 bases from J, leaving 20 bases between. CDR3 coding DNA: TGTGCCAGCAGCCGCGGGTGGGGTTCTTCATTTCAGCCCCAGCATTTT. Its translation: CASSRGWGSSFQPQHF.

The chain recombines TRBV7-3 with TRBJ2-7; TRBD1 matches 10 bases. This CDR3 spans 15 amino acids. Germline assignment: CDR1 SGHTA and CDR2 FQGTGA. Trimming took 2 bases from V and 2 from J; bases not matched to a gene: 3. CDR3 in DNA: TGTGCCAGCAGCTTAGACAGGGGGCGACCCTACGAGCAGTACTTC. Translated: CASSLDRGRPYEQYF.

This sequence joins TRBV6-6 and TRBJ2-2; D unclear. V lost 8 bases to trimming and J lost 4 bases, with 14 bases between them. CDR3 size: 14 residues. Germline V gene lookup returns CDR1 MNHNY and CDR2 SVGAGI (reference sequence). The DNA for the CDR3 is TGTGCCAGCGCACATAAGAGGACCACCGGGGAGCTGTTTTTT. It translates to CASAHKRTTGELFF.

This clonotype was picked up a small number of times. This sequence joins TRBV19 and TRBJ1-5; weak D call: TRBD1 (5 bases). Looked up from germline, CDR1 is LNHDA and CDR2 is SQIVND (reference sequence). The CDR3 runs 14 residues. Trimming pared 4 bases from V and 11 bases from J, leaving 18 bases between. This CDR3 reads CASSSSGPMVAQHF. In DNA, the CDR3 is TGTGCCAGTAGTAGCTCGGGACCTATGGTGGCCCAGCATTTT.